These T cell receptor beta chains were read from a single sample in a study of OX40 agonist ivuxolimab in advanced cancers. The repertoire was sequenced with immunoSEQ multiplex PCR; TCRdb's copy has only in-frame clones and lacks some. The sample lists around 45,000 clones, around 88% seen once, with 30% to 35% in the top ten. The sequences come from CD4+ or CD8+ T cells sorted from blood, collected in a trial of the OX40 agonist ivuxolimab. The source is an adult with an advanced solid tumor such as melanoma, head and neck, liver or kidney cancer. Both conserved end residues are part of each CDR3. A D gene is named only where the DNA matches it firmly. Rows may omit the clone size; those that give it use once, few, many or a size class.

size: NA; D: NA; V: TRBV15; length: 13; J: TRBJ2-1; CDR3: CATSRDKGNEQFF; DNA: TGTGCCACCAGCAGAGATAAGGGGAATGAGCAGTTCTTC
size: NA; D: NA; V: TRBV18; length: 14; J: TRBJ2-2; CDR3: CASSPPVGAGELFF; DNA: TGTGCCAGCTCACCACCGGTAGGGGCCGGGGAGCTGTTTTTT
size: NA; D: NA; V: TRBV2; length: 16; J: TRBJ2-5; CDR3: CASSPSDTMYQETQYF; DNA: TGTGCCAGCAGTCCCTCCGACACCATGTACCAAGAGACCCAGTACTTC
size: NA; D: NA; V: TRBV15; length: 14; J: TRBJ2-7; CDR3: CATSPSRSSYEQYF; DNA: TGTGCCACCAGCCCTAGTAGAAGCTCCTACGAGCAGTACTTC
size: NA; D: TRBD2; V: TRBV4-1; length: 15; J: TRBJ2-5; CDR3: CASSQMGLGMETQYF; DNA: TGCGCCAGCAGCCAGATGGGACTAGGGATGGAGACCCAGTACTTC
size: NA; D: NA; V: TRBV5-1; length: 15; J: TRBJ1-2; CDR3: CASSLDVGYNYGYTF; DNA: TGCGCCAGCAGCTTGGATGTAGGGTATAACTATGGCTACACCTTC
size: once; D: TRBD2; V: TRBV10-2; length: 14; J: TRBJ2-3; CDR3: CASSTSGRSDTQYF; DNA: TGCGCCAGCAGCACTAGCGGGAGATCAGATACGCAGTATTTT
size: NA; D: TRBD1; V: TRBV6-6; length: 15; J: TRBJ2-5; CDR3: CASSKRTGEAETQYF; DNA: TGTGCCAGCAGTAAAAGAACAGGGGAAGCAGAGACCCAGTACTTC
size: few; D: NA; V: TRBV7-2; length: 14; J: TRBJ1-3; CDR3: CASSLVHSGNTIYF; DNA: TGTGCCAGCAGCTTAGTGCACTCTGGAAACACCATATATTTT
size: NA; D: TRBD2; V: TRBV7-3; length: 15; J: TRBJ2-6; CDR3: CASSYMTSTANVLTF; DNA: TGTGCCAGCAGCTACATGACTAGCACGGCCAACGTCCTGACTTTC
size: NA; D: TRBD2; V: TRBV18; length: 14; J: TRBJ2-5; CDR3: CASSPPGGRETQYF; DNA: TGTGCCAGCTCACCACCTGGCGGGAGGGAGACCCAGTACTTC
size: NA; D: NA; V: TRBV6-4; length: 14; J: TRBJ2-3; CDR3: CASSEFAARDTQYF; DNA: TGTGCCAGCAGTGAATTTGCGGCGAGGGATACGCAGTATTTT
size: NA; D: NA; V: TRBV28; length: 13; J: TRBJ2-5; CDR3: CASQGLPGETQYF; DNA: TGTGCCTCTCAAGGCCTCCCGGGGGAGACCCAGTACTTC
size: NA; D: TRBD2; V: TRBV19; length: 15; J: TRBJ2-3; CDR3: CASSRAGGGTDTQYF; DNA: TGTGCCAGTAGCCGCGCGGGGGGGGGCACAGATACGCAGTATTTT
size: few; D: NA; V: TRBV7-9; length: 14; J: TRBJ2-5; CDR3: CASSLFRSQETQYF; DNA: TGTGCCAGCAGCTTATTCCGGTCCCAAGAGACCCAGTACTTC
size: NA; D: NA; V: TRBV7-2; length: 15; J: TRBJ1-3; CDR3: CASSFGGTSGNTIYF; DNA: TGTGCCAGCAGCTTTGGGGGGACTTCTGGAAACACCATATATTTT
size: NA; D: TRBD1; V: TRBV6-1; length: 13; J: TRBJ2-2; CDR3: CAGTDRVPGELFF; DNA: TGTGCCGGAACAGACAGGGTCCCCGGGGAGCTGTTTTTT
size: few; D: NA; V: TRBV7-9; length: 14; J: TRBJ2-2; CDR3: CASSPEYSTGELFF; DNA: TGTGCCAGCAGCCCAGAATACTCTACCGGGGAGCTGTTTTTT
size: few; D: TRBD2; V: TRBV19; length: 16; J: TRBJ2-1; CDR3: CASSMLAGLAASEQFF; DNA: TGTGCCAGTAGTATGTTGGCGGGACTAGCGGCGAGTGAGCAGTTCTTC
size: NA; D: NA; V: TRBV29-1; length: 12; J: TRBJ1-5; CDR3: CSVGQENQPQHF; DNA: TGCAGCGTTGGGCAGGAAAATCAGCCCCAGCATTTT
size: NA; D: NA; V: TRBV5-5; length: 14; J: TRBJ2-5; CDR3: CATGEGGPGKTQYF; DNA: TGTGCCACCGGGGAAGGGGGGCCGGGGAAGACCCAGTACTTC
size: NA; D: NA; V: TRBV5-5; length: 13; J: TRBJ2-6; CDR3: CASSTGGANVLTF; DNA: TGTGCCAGCAGCACGGGTGGGGCCAACGTCCTGACTTTC
size: NA; D: TRBD1; V: TRBV28; length: 13; J: TRBJ1-5; CDR3: CASGQAAGQPQHF; DNA: TGTGCCAGCGGACAGGCTGCGGGTCAGCCCCAGCATTTT
size: NA; D: NA; V: TRBV30; length: 13; J: TRBJ2-1; CDR3: CAWSVSEYNEQFF; DNA: TGTGCCTGGAGTGTTAGCGAGTACAATGAGCAGTTCTTC
size: NA; D: TRBD1; V: TRBV7-8; length: 15; J: TRBJ1-5; CDR3: CASSFTRTGRQPQHF; DNA: TGTGCCAGCAGCTTTACTAGGACAGGGAGGCAGCCCCAGCATTTT
size: NA; D: TRBD1; V: TRBV5-6; length: 15; J: TRBJ1-2; CDR3: CASSWGDRVAYGYTF; DNA: TGTGCCAGCAGCTGGGGGGACAGGGTAGCCTATGGCTACACCTTC
size: NA; D: TRBD1; V: TRBV6-1; length: 14; J: TRBJ1-5; CDR3: CASTGDRGTQPQHF; DNA: TGTGCCAGCACCGGGGACAGGGGAACCCAGCCCCAGCATTTT
size: once; D: TRBD1; V: TRBV5-1; length: 16; J: TRBJ1-1; CDR3: CASSLEGGRGSTEAFF; DNA: TGCGCCAGCAGCTTGGAGGGTGGCAGGGGGAGCACTGAAGCTTTCTTT
size: NA; D: TRBD1; V: TRBV30; length: 13; J: TRBJ1-1; CDR3: CAWDRGQGTEAFF; DNA: TGTGCCTGGGACAGGGGGCAGGGCACTGAAGCTTTCTTT
size: once; D: TRBD2; V: TRBV7-3; length: 17; J: TRBJ2-5; CDR3: CASSRGLAGGMQETQYF; DNA: TGTGCCAGCAGCCGTGGACTAGCGGGGGGGATGCAAGAGACCCAGTACTTC
size: NA; D: TRBD1; V: TRBV6-1; length: 12; J: TRBJ2-7; CDR3: CASSDTGDEQYF; DNA: TGTGCCAGCAGTGATACAGGGGACGAGCAGTACTTC
size: NA; D: NA; V: TRBV9; length: 13; J: TRBJ1-2; CDR3: CASSVQPKRGYTF; DNA: TGTGCCAGCAGCGTACAACCGAAGAGGGGCTACACCTTC
size: NA; D: TRBD1; V: TRBV18; length: 14; J: TRBJ1-1; CDR3: CASSPTGTGTEAFF; DNA: TGTGCCAGCTCACCGACAGGGACGGGCACTGAAGCTTTCTTT
size: NA; D: TRBD1; V: TRBV14; length: 17; J: TRBJ1-4; CDR3: CASSQSETGGLIEKLFF; DNA: TGTGCCAGCAGCCAGTCCGAGACAGGGGGCCTGATTGAAAAACTGTTTTTT
size: NA; D: NA; V: TRBV7-7; length: 13; J: TRBJ1-1; CDR3: CASSRTVNTEAFF; DNA: TGTGCTAGCAGCCGAACTGTGAACACTGAAGCTTTCTTT
size: once; D: TRBD1; V: TRBV7-9; length: 16; J: TRBJ2-7; CDR3: CASSFKTGGDPYEQYF; DNA: TGTGCCAGCAGCTTCAAGACAGGGGGAGATCCCTACGAGCAGTACTTC
size: NA; D: NA; V: TRBV19; length: 14; J: TRBJ2-7; CDR3: CASSSRGSSYEQYF; DNA: TGTGCCAGTAGTTCTCGTGGGAGCTCCTACGAGCAGTACTTC
size: once; D: NA; V: TRBV9; length: 15; J: TRBJ1-5; CDR3: CASSVGGVEDQPQHF; DNA: TGTGCCAGCAGCGTCGGTGGGGTGGAGGATCAGCCCCAGCATTTT
size: NA; D: NA; V: TRBV19; length: 15; J: TRBJ2-7; CDR3: CASSARDLQEDEQYF; DNA: TGTGCCAGTAGTGCGCGGGACCTACAGGAGGACGAGCAGTACTTC
size: NA; D: NA; V: TRBV19; length: 12; J: TRBJ2-5; CDR3: CASSKLGETQYF; DNA: TGTGCCAGTAGTAAACTAGGAGAGACCCAGTACTTC
size: NA; D: NA; V: TRBV5-4; length: 12; J: TRBJ1-5; CDR3: CASSLERQPQHF; DNA: TGTGCCAGCAGCTTGGAAAGACAGCCCCAGCATTTT
size: once; D: NA; V: TRBV5-6; length: 14; J: TRBJ2-7; CDR3: CASSPRSGGVRQYF; DNA: TGTGCCAGCAGCCCACGTTCGGGGGGCGTCAGACAGTACTTC
size: NA; D: NA; V: TRBV19; length: 15; J: TRBJ1-4; CDR3: CASKIQASANEKLFF; DNA: TGTGCCAGTAAAATACAAGCTTCCGCGAATGAAAAACTGTTTTTT
size: NA; D: TRBD1; V: TRBV7-2; length: 15; J: TRBJ2-7; CDR3: CASSFDRASSYEQYF; DNA: TGTGCCAGCAGCTTTGACAGGGCGAGCTCCTACGAGCAGTACTTC
size: NA; D: NA; V: TRBV6-4; length: 15; J: TRBJ1-3; CDR3: CAIRAGVATGNTIYF; DNA: TGTGCCATCAGGGCAGGGGTGGCCACCGGAAACACCATATATTTT